The present T cell receptor (beta chain) was sequenced within a study of shared clonotypes between healthy human individuals. CD45RO negativity and positive selection for CCR7 defined naive CD8 cells, a population that excluded terminally differentiated effector memory CD45RA+ cells. TCRdb's table, derived via immunoSEQ multiplex PCR, lists solely in-frame clones and lacks some. The sample shows under 600,000 clones, 95% to 98% of them seen only once. Trimming stripped 2 bases from V and 4 bases from J, with 14 bases between. CDR3 length: 15 amino acids. In germline, CDR1 is MNHNS, CDR2 SASEGT. The sample consisted of naive CD8+ T cells sorted from blood. The J gene is TRBJ1-2, the V gene TRBV6-1; possible D gene TRBD1, 6 bases. The source is a man younger than 45 in good health. The CDR3 nucleotides are TGTGCCAGCAGTGAAACAGGGTTCGGTTCCTATGGCTACACCTTC. Protein product: CASSETGFGSYGYTF.